This T cell receptor (beta chain) appears in the sequencing data of a study of blood T cell repertoires in COVID-19. V trimming: 5 bases; J trimming: 8 bases; junction bases outside the gene matches: 11. Germline assignment: CDR1 SEHNR and CDR2 FQNEAQ (reference sequence). The CDR3 contains 15 residues. Produced via immunoSEQ multiplex PCR; TCRdb's table is partial and in-frame only. Of roughly 70,000 clones listed, 75% to 85% were seen once; the top ten hold around 15%. This TCR was sampled from a human donor in a cohort sampled during active COVID-19. The sequencing sample was made of peripheral blood. The rearrangement links TRBV7-9 to TRBJ2-1; 8 bases line up with TRBD1. The CDR3 DNA sequence: TGTGCCAGCAGCCTAGGGGACAGGCTGGCGGATGAGCAGTTCTTC. Translation gives CASSLGDRLADEQFF.